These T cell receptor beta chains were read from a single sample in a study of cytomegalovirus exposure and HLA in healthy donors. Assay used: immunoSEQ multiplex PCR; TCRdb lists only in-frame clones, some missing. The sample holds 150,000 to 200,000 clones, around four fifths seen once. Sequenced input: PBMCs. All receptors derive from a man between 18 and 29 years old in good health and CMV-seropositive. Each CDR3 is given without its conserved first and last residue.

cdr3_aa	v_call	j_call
ASSQDLSRGVRQPQH	TRBV4-1	TRBJ1-5
ASSWGGPYEQY	TRBV5-6	TRBJ2-7
ASSLSLAGGPNTGELF	TRBV27	TRBJ2-2
ASNPSGRGYEQY	TRBV9	TRBJ2-7
ASSQGVQPQH	TRBV6-5	TRBJ1-5
SVDLLGGSGEQF	TRBV29-1	TRBJ2-1
ASSAAGGFQETQY	TRBV9	TRBJ2-5
ASSDRVADTQY	TRBV6-1	TRBJ2-3
ASSFSLNEQF	TRBV5-5	TRBJ2-1
DPVPGLAPTDTQY	TRBV28	TRBJ2-3
ASRAVLAGAEQY	TRBV2	TRBJ2-7
ASSWGTGASEKLF	TRBV5-6	TRBJ1-4
ASSFELAGGREQF	TRBV28	TRBJ2-1
ASSESSGHSYEQY	TRBV9	TRBJ2-7
ASSRSRGQGSLAGVAYEQY	TRBV27	TRBJ2-7
ASSVDRDHGYT	TRBV9	TRBJ1-2
ATSRKQASGNTIY	TRBV15	TRBJ1-3
ASSQSGLAGEGGELF	TRBV28	TRBJ2-2
ASSRDRAYEQY	TRBV18	TRBJ2-7
ASTTGNYGYT	TRBV6-4	TRBJ1-2
ASSAVTVNTEAF	TRBV6-1	TRBJ1-1
ASSLPSGGPLY	TRBV5-6	TRBJ2-5
ASSPGLAEAAGRETQY	TRBV11-3	TRBJ2-5
ASSQLGTGPGELF	TRBV14	TRBJ2-2
ASSAGQYGYT	TRBV2	TRBJ1-2
ASRGGPLNYGYT	TRBV19	TRBJ1-2
ASSVEGPGTGNTIY	TRBV9	TRBJ1-3
SVVQLEREGRRELF	TRBV29-1	TRBJ2-2
ASSRTGGTGELF	TRBV6-6	TRBJ2-2
ASSDTGLTGTDTQY	TRBV6-4	TRBJ2-3
ASSLVSRGYEQY	TRBV7-2	TRBJ2-7
ASRSSGRAHEQY	TRBV19	TRBJ2-7
ASSSEGGEQY	TRBV7-6	TRBJ2-7
ASSQNRDTSEQY	TRBV7-6	TRBJ2-7
ASSLNRGNQPQH	TRBV27	TRBJ1-5